The 10 T cell receptor beta chains reported below all come from one sample, sequenced in a study of cytomegalovirus exposure and HLA in healthy donors. The PCR ran on 60 Vbeta and 13 Jbeta primers. Only in-frame clones appear in the TCRdb table, and some are missing; sequencing was by immunoSEQ multiplex PCR. The table records 98,000 or so clones, 10% of them present only once. Sequencing used PBMCs. The receptor set was obtained from a man between 35 and 55 years old in good health and CMV-seropositive.

V is TRBV28 and J is TRBJ2-7; 11 bases line up with TRBD2. CDR1 is MDHEN and CDR2 is SYDVKM in the germline V gene. V gave up 5 bases and J gave up 5 bases; unmatched junction bases: 5. The CDR3 is 14 amino acids. The CDR3 protein is CASSRLAGYHEQYF. The CDR3 DNA reads TGTGCCAGCAGTCGACTAGCGGGATACCACGAGCAGTACTTC.

This clone turned up a few times. The chain has TRBV25-1 and TRBJ1-1, with TRBD1 matching over 7 bases. Germline trimming cut 4 bases from V and 0 bases from J; bases unmatched to any gene: 5. Germline CDR1 and CDR2: MGHDK and SYGVNS. This CDR3 region has 15 residues. This CDR3 reads CASSVAGTVNTEAFF. Here the CDR3 DNA reads TGTGCCAGCAGTGTCGCCGGGACAGTGAACACTGAAGCTTTCTTT.

The rearrangement links TRBV6-5 to TRBJ2-5; D might be TRBD1 (6 bases). Germline CDR1 MNHEY, CDR2 SVGAGI. V was trimmed by 2 bases and J by 5 bases, leaving 12 bases between them. The CDR3 runs to 14 residues. CDR3: CASSYAWTAETQYF. The CDR3 region has the DNA TGTGCCAGCAGTTACGCCTGGACAGCGGAGACCCAGTACTTC.

The chain carries TRBV7-8 and TRBJ1-1; D is unresolved. Germline loops: CDR1 SGHVS, CDR2 FQNEAQ. This CDR3 spans 12 amino acids. V was cut by 2 bases and J by 11 bases, with 12 bases left in between. Here the CDR3 reads CASSLRTGRAFF. The CDR3 bases are TGTGCCAGCAGCTTAAGGACCGGGAGGGCTTTCTTT.

This clone was seen a handful of times. Its ends do not fully match the called genes, so a read error is possible. Different DNA sequences within this sample yield the same CDR3. This chain links TRBV7-2 with TRBJ2-7; 13 bases match TRBD2. In germline, CDR1 is SGHTA, CDR2 FQGNSA. The CDR3 loop spans 17 amino acids. CDR3 sequence (DNA): TGTGCCAGCAGCGTAGGTCCGGGGACTAGCGGGAACTACCAGCAGTACTTC. Translated, it gives CASSVGPGTSGNYQQYF.

The V gene is TRBV19, the J gene TRBJ1-5, with 9 bases aligning to TRBD1. Germline values: CDR1 LNHDA, CDR2 SQIVND (reference sequence). The CDR3 is 14 amino acids. The V segment lost 10 bases and the J segment 2 bases; nucleotides outside the gene matches: 6. The CDR3 loop reads CATQGQGGNQPQHF. The CDR3 DNA sequence: TGTGCCACCCAGGGACAGGGAGGCAATCAGCCCCAGCATTTT. Filled out from reference TRBV19 and TRBJ1-5, the complete variable domain reads DGGITQSPKYLFRKEGQNVTLSCEQNLNHDAMYWYRQDPGQGLRLIYYSQIVNDFQKGDIAEGYSVSREKKESFPLTVTSAQKNPTAFYLCATQGQGGNQPQHFGDGTRLSIL.

A few counts support this clone. The chain carries TRBV11-3 and TRBJ2-1, with D hard to call. CDR1 is SGHNT, CDR2 YENEEA, per germline. V shed 2 bases and J shed 9 bases, with 5 bases lying between them. This CDR3 spans 11 amino acids. As DNA, the CDR3 is TGTGCCAGCAGCTTACGGAGTGAGCAGTTCTTC. This gives the protein CASSLRSEQFF.

This chain joins TRBV6-1 and TRBJ2-2; D gene uncertain. Germline V lookup: CDR1 MNHNS, CDR2 SASEGT. V lost 2 bases, J lost 1 base, and 5 bases lay in between. The CDR3 has 14 residues. The CDR3 reads CASSESGNTGELFF. CDR3 bases: TGTGCCAGCAGTGAATCAGGGAACACCGGGGAGCTGTTTTTT.

The chain combines TRBV6-5 with TRBJ2-7; perhaps TRBD1 as D (5 bases). This CDR3 contains 12 residues. The ends were cut back, 6 bases at V and 5 bases at J, with 11 bases in the middle. CDR1 is MNHEY and CDR2 is SVGAGI in the germline V gene. Here the CDR3 reads CASRAGIHEQYF. The CDR3 DNA is TGTGCCAGCAGAGCAGGGATTCACGAGCAGTACTTC.

This clone turned up a few times. The chain uses TRBV6-6 and TRBJ2-7; a weak D match, TRBD2 (5 bases). The CDR3 sequence is 11 residues long. Germline V gene data show CDR1 as MNHNY and CDR2 as SVGAGI (reference sequence). The V end lost 6 bases, the J end lost 4 bases, and 7 bases lay between the germline ends. The CDR3 here is CASRGVYEQYF. CDR3 nucleotide sequence: TGTGCCAGCAGGGGAGTGTACGAGCAGTACTTC.